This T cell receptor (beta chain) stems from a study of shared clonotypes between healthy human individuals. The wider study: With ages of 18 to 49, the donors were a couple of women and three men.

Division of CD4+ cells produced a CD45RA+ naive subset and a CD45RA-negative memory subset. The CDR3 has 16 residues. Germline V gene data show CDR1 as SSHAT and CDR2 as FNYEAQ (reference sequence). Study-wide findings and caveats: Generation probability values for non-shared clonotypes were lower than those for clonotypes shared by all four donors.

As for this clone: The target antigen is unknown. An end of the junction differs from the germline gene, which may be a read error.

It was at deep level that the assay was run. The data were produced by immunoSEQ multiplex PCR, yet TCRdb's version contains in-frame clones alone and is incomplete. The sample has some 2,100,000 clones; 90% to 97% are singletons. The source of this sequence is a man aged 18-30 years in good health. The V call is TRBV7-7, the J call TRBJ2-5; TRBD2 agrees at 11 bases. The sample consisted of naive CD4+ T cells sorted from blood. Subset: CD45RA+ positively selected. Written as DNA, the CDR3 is TGTGCTAGCAGCCCAGGTCCTAGCGGGGGGAAAGAGACCCAGTACTTC. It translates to CASSPGPSGGKETQYF.